This record looks at one T cell receptor (beta chain) sequence and its context. The antigen remains unidentified. These data are taken from a study of immune evolution from preneoplasia to lung adenocarcinoma. The study, taken as a whole, reports: KRAS-mutant nodules had the highest T cell clonality.

The method was immunoSEQ multiplex PCR; TCRdb's version includes in-frame clones alone and lacks a portion of them. The data show under 3,500 clones, around 80% seen once. CDR1 is SGHRS, CDR2 YFSETQ, per germline. Deletions cut 5 bases from V and 6 bases from J, with 20 bases between. This CDR3 is built from 15 residues. The sample taken for sequencing was FFPE invasive lung adenocarcinoma tissue. The chain is built from TRBV5-1 and TRBJ1-2; weak D call: TRBD1 (6 bases). The source is a person aged 60-79 years with invasive lung adenocarcinoma. The CDR3 loop is CASRRYLQGSDGYTF. As DNA, the CDR3 is TGCGCCAGCAGACGCTACCTACAGGGATCAGATGGCTACACCTTC.